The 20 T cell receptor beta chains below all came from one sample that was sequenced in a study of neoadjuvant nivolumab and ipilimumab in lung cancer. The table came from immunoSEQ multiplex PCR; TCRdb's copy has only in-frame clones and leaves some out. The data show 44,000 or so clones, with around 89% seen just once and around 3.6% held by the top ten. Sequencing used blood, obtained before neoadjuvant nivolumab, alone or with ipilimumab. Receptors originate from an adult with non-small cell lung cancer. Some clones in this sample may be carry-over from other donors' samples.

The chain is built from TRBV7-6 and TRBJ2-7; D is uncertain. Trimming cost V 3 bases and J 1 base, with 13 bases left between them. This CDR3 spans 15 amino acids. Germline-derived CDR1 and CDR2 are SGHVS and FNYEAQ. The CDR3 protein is CASSFAGISSYEQYF. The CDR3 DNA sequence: TGTGCCAGCAGCTTTGCTGGGATCTCATCCTACGAGCAGTACTTC. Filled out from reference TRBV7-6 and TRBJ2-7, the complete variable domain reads GAGVSQSPRYKVTKRGQDVALRCDPISGHVSLYWYRQALGQGPEFLTYFNYEAQQDKSGLPNDRFSAERPEGSISTLTIQRTEQRDSAMYRCASSFAGISSYEQYFGPGTRLTVT.

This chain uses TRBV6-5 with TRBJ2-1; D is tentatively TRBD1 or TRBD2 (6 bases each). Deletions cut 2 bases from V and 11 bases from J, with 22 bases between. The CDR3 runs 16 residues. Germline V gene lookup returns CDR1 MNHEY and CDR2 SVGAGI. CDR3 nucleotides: TGTGCCAGCAGTTACCTTAATAGCGGAGCAGGGGCGAAGCAGTTCTTC. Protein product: CASSYLNSGAGAKQFF.

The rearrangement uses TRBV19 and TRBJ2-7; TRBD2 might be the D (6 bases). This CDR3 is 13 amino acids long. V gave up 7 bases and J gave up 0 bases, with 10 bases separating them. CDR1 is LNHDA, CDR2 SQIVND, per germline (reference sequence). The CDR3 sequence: CASKAGSSYEQYF. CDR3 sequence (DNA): TGTGCCAGTAAAGCGGGTAGCTCCTACGAGCAGTACTTC. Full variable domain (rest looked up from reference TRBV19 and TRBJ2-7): DGGITQSPKYLFRKEGQNVTLSCEQNLNHDAMYWYRQDPGQGLRLIYYSQIVNDFQKGDIAEGYSVSREKKESFPLTVTSAQKNPTAFYLCASKAGSSYEQYFGPGTRLTVT.

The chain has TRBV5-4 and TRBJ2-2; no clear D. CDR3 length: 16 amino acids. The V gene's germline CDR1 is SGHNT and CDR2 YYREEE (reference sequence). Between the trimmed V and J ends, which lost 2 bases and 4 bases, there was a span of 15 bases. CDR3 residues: CASSLITGSGTGELFF. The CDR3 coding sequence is TGTGCCAGCAGCTTAATAACCGGAAGTGGCACCGGGGAGCTGTTTTTT.

The CDR3 DNA is TGTGCCAGCAGCTTAGCGACTAGCGGGTCGCAAGAGACCCAGTACTTC. The encoded protein is CASSLATSGSQETQYF. The chain carries TRBV7-9 and TRBJ2-5; TRBD2 agrees at 10 bases. Germline values: CDR1 SEHNR, CDR2 FQNEAQ (reference sequence). V shed 0 bases and J 2 bases; nucleotides not matched to a gene: 3. CDR3 size: 16 residues.

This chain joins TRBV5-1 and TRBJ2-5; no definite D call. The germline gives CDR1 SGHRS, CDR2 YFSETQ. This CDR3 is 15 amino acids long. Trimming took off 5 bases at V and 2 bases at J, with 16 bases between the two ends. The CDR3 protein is CASRLSTSSQETQYF. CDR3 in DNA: TGCGCCAGCAGACTTTCCACTTCTAGTCAAGAGACCCAGTACTTC.

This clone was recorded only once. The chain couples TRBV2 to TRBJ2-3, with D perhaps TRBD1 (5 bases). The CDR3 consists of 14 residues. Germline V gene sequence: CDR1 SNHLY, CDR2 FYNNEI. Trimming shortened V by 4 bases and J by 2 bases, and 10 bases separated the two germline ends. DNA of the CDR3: TGTGCCAGCAGTGTTGGGGCCGCCACAGATACGCAGTATTTT. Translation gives CASSVGAATDTQYF.

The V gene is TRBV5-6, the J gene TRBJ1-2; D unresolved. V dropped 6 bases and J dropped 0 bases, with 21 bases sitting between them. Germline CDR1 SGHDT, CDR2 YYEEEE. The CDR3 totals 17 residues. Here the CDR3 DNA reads TGTGCCAGCAACCCGTGGGATATGGGTTCCTCTAACTATGGCTACACCTTC. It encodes CASNPWDMGSSNYGYTF.

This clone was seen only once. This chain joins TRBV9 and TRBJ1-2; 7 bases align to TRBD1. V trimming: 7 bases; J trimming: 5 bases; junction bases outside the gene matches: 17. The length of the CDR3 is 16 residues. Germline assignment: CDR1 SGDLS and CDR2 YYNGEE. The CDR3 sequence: CASQKGALGNRYGYTF. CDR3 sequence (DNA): TGTGCCAGCCAAAAGGGGGCCCTGGGGAACCGTTATGGCTACACCTTC.

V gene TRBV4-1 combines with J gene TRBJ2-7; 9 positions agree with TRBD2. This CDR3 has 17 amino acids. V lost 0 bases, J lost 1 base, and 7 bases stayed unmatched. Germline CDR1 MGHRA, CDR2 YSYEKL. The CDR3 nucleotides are TGCGCCAGCAGCCAAGATCCGGGGACTAGCTTTTCCTACGAGCAGTACTTC. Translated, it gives CASSQDPGTSFSYEQYF.

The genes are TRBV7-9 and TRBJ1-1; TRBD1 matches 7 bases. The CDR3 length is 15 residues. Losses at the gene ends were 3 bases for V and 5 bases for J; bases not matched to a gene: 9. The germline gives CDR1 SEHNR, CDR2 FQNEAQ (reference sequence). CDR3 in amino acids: CASSFFSEGATEAFF. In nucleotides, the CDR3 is TGTGCCAGCAGCTTCTTCTCAGAGGGGGCGACTGAAGCTTTCTTT.

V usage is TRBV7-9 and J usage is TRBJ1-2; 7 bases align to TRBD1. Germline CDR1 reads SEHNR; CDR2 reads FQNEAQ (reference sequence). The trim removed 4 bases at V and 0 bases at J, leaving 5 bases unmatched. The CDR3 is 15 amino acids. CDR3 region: CASSSRQGPNYGYTF. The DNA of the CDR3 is TGTGCCAGCAGCTCCAGACAGGGACCTAACTATGGCTACACCTTC.

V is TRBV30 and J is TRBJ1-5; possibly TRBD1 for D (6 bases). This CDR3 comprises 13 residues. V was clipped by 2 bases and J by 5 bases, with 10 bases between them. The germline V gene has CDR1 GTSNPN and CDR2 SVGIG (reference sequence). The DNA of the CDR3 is TGTGCCTGGAGTTCAGGGGTGGATCAGCCCCAGCATTTT. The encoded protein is CAWSSGVDQPQHF.

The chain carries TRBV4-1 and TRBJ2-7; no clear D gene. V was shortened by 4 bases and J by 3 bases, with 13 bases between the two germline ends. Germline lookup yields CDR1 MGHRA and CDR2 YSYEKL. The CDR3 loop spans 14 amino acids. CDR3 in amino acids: CASSPGVGYYEQYF. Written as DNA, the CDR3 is TGCGCCAGCAGCCCAGGAGTAGGGTACTACGAGCAGTACTTC.

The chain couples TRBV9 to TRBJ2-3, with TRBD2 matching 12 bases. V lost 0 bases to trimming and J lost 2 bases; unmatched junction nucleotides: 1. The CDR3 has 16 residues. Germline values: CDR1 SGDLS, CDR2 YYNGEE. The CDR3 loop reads CASSVGTSGATDTQYF. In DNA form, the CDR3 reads TGTGCCAGCAGCGTAGGGACTAGCGGGGCCACAGATACGCAGTATTTT. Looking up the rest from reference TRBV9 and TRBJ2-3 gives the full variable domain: DSGVTQTPKHLITATGQRVTLRCSPRSGDLSVYWYQQSLDQGLQFLIQYYNGEERAKGNILERFSAQQFPDLHSELNLSSLELGDSALYFCASSVGTSGATDTQYFGPGTRLTVL.

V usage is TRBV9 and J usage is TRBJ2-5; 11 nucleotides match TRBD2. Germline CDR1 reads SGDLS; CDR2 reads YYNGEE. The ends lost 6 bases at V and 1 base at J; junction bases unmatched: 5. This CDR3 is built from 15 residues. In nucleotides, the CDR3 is TGTGCCAGCACAACTAGCGGGGGTTTCCAAGAGACCCAGTACTTC. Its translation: CASTTSGGFQETQYF.

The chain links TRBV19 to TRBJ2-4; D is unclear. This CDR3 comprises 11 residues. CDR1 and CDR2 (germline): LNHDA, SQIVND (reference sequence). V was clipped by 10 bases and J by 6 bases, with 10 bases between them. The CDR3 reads CATRTANIQYF. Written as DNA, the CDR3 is TGTGCCACCCGAACAGCAAACATTCAGTACTTC.

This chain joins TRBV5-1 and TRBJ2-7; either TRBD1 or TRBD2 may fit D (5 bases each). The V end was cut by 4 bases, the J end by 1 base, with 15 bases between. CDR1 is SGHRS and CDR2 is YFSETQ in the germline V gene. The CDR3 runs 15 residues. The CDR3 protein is CASSPRGGTSYEQYF. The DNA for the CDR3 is TGCGCCAGCAGCCCGAGGGGCGGTACATCCTACGAGCAGTACTTC.

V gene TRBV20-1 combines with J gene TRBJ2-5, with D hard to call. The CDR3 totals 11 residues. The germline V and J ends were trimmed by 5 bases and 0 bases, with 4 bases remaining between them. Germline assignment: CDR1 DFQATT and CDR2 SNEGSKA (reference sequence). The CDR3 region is CSAENQETQYF. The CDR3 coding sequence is TGCAGTGCTGAGAACCAAGAGACCCAGTACTTC.

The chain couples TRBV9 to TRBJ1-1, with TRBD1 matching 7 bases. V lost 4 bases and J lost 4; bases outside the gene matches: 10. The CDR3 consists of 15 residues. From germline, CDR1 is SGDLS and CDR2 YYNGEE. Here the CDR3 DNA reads TGTGCCAGCAGCACCAGTGAGGGGGCGCGCACTGAAGCTTTCTTT. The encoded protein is CASSTSEGARTEAFF.